The T cell receptor beta chain described here comes from a study of response to subunit inactivated influenza vaccine. Whole-study results and caveats: Authors suggested few new T cells are recruited by each seasonal influenza vaccination.

With regard to this clonotype: The antigen is unknown.

TCRdb reprocessed the RT-PCR reads with MiXCR, giving one entry per CDR3 protein. The repertoire holds roughly 700,000 distinct CDR3 sequences, with about 15% as singletons. The V gene lost 0 bases and the J gene lost 3 bases, with 9 bases spanning the gap. CDR1 is SGHRS and CDR2 is YFSETQ in the germline V gene. There are 14 residues in the CDR3. The sample here was PBMCs from blood, taken less than 15 days before vaccination. The gene calls are TRBV5-1 and TRBJ1-1; TRBD1 is a possible D gene (5 bases). The sequence came from a man in his fifties who received an inactivated influenza vaccine. The CDR3 loop reads CASSLGGYDTEAFF. In DNA, the CDR3 is TGCGCCAGCAGCTTGGGGGGGTACGACACTGAAGCTTTCTTT.